The 18 T cell receptor beta chains given below trace back to one sample, sequenced in a study of blood T cell repertoires in COVID-19. The data were produced by immunoSEQ multiplex PCR, yet TCRdb's version contains in-frame clones alone and is incomplete. The sample consists of 350,000 or so clones, more than 75% of them appearing once. Specimen: peripheral blood. These receptors were taken from a woman aged 25 to 39 with COVID-19, enrolled during active disease.

This chain connects TRBV6-1 to TRBJ2-7; 7 bases map to TRBD1. The germline V gene encodes CDR1 MNHNS and CDR2 SASEGT. After removal of 2 bases from V and 4 bases from J, the junction contained 8 bases not matched to a gene. This CDR3 is 15 amino acids long. In DNA, the CDR3 is TGTGCCAGCAGTGAAATACAGGGGCTCTGGTACGAGCAGTACTTC. It specifies CASSEIQGLWYEQYF.

The chain couples TRBV29-1 to TRBJ2-7; 8 nucleotides align to TRBD1. V dropped 6 bases and J dropped 0; count of bases not matched to a gene: 16. Per germline, CDR1 SQVTM and CDR2 ANQGSEA. There are 17 residues in the CDR3. Here the CDR3 reads CSVKGRQGTLYSYEQYF. Here the CDR3 DNA reads TGCAGCGTCAAAGGGCGACAGGGGACCCTTTACTCCTACGAGCAGTACTTC.

J is TRBJ1-5 and V is TRBV23-1; D might be TRBD1 (5 bases). TRBV23-1 is an ORF, and what it does is uncertain. With 0 bases removed from V and 2 bases from J, the gap between germline ends came to 11 bases. The CDR3 sequence is 16 residues long. Here the CDR3 DNA reads TGCGCCAGCAGTCAATCTCGACAGATAGGCAATCAGCCCCAGCATTTT. Translated: CASSQSRQIGNQPQHF.

The genes are TRBV7-3 and TRBJ2-1; TRBD1 matches at 8 bases. CDR1 is SGHTA and CDR2 is FQGTGA in the germline V gene. The V and J ends lost 2 bases and 4 bases, in that order; junction bases with no gene match: 7. The CDR3 has 16 residues. Here the CDR3 reads CASSLWATGGYNEQFF. For the CDR3, the DNA is TGTGCCAGCAGCTTATGGGCCACAGGGGGGTACAATGAGCAGTTCTTC.

The chain combines TRBV19 with TRBJ2-3, with 14 bases identical to TRBD2. This CDR3 is built from 16 residues. J gave up 6 bases and V 5 bases, and 7 bases lay outside the gene matches. Germline V gene lookup returns CDR1 LNHDA and CDR2 SQIVND (reference sequence). In DNA form, the CDR3 reads TGTGCCAGTAGTCGACTAGCGGGAGGGCCTAGGGATACGCAGTATTTT. This sequence encodes CASSRLAGGPRDTQYF.

The V call is TRBV6-5, the J call TRBJ2-2; TRBD2 matches 9 bases. The CDR3 runs to 15 residues. V lost 6 bases, J lost 2 bases, and 4 bases stayed unmatched. Germline values: CDR1 MNHEY, CDR2 SVGAGI. CDR3 DNA sequence: TGTGCCAGCAGAGGACTAGCGAAAAACACCGGGGAGCTGTTTTTT. Its translation: CASRGLAKNTGELFF.

V gene TRBV7-2 combines with J gene TRBJ1-2; TRBD1 aligns across 10 bases. V shed 4 bases and J 7 bases; nucleotides not matched to a gene: 6. The CDR3 extends over 14 amino acids. The V gene's germline CDR1 is SGHTA and CDR2 FQGNSA. The CDR3 protein is CASSSDRGHVGYTF. As DNA, the CDR3 is TGTGCCAGCAGCTCTGACAGGGGGCATGTTGGCTACACCTTC. Full variable domain (outside the CDR3, taken from reference TRBV7-2 and TRBJ1-2): GAGVSQSPSNKVTEKGKDVELRCDPISGHTALYWYRQSLGQGLEFLIYFQGNSAPDKSGLPSDRFSAERTGGSVSTLTIQRTQQEDSAVYLCASSSDRGHVGYTFGSGTRLTVV.

The chain links TRBV5-5 to TRBJ2-3, with D perhaps TRBD1 (5 bases). Germline assignment: CDR1 SGHKS and CDR2 YYEKEE (reference sequence). Trimming took off 1 base at V and 0 bases at J, with 12 bases between the two ends. This CDR3 is built from 16 residues. Here the CDR3 reads CASSLSAAGSTDTQYF. CDR3 coding DNA: TGTGCCAGCAGCTTGAGTGCGGCAGGGAGCACAGATACGCAGTATTTT.

The V call is TRBV12-3 or TRBV12-4, the J call TRBJ2-3, with D perhaps TRBD1 (7 bases). The V end lost 5 bases, the J end lost 5 bases, and 8 bases lay between the germline ends. The CDR3 totals 12 residues. The chain's CDR3 is CASSQGGDTQYF. The CDR3 bases are TGTGCCAGCAGTCAGGGGGGAGATACGCAGTATTTT.

The chain is built from TRBV2 and TRBJ2-5, with D hard to call. Between the trimmed V and J ends, which lost 2 bases and 1 base, there was a span of 11 bases. The CDR3 is made up of 15 amino acids. Germline lookup yields CDR1 SNHLY and CDR2 FYNNEI. The CDR3 here is CASSEWADTQETQYF. In DNA, the CDR3 is TGTGCCAGCAGTGAATGGGCAGACACCCAAGAGACCCAGTACTTC.

The chain joins TRBV27 to TRBJ2-1; D call uncertain. The length of the CDR3 is 16 residues. The V and J ends lost 4 bases and 0 bases respectively, with 13 bases between them. The germline V gene encodes CDR1 MNHEY and CDR2 SMNVEV (reference sequence). CDR3 region: CASSSPPRNSYNEQFF. CDR3 DNA sequence: TGTGCCAGCAGTTCCCCCCCGCGGAACTCCTACAATGAGCAGTTCTTC.

This chain joins TRBV10-3 and TRBJ1-2; TRBD1 aligns across 10 bases. Germline assignment: CDR1 ENHRY and CDR2 SYGVKD. This CDR3 has 14 amino acids. V lost 5 bases, J lost 8 bases, and 8 bases stayed unmatched. Here the CDR3 DNA reads TGTGCCATCAGTCCCGGGACAGGGGATCGGGGCTACACCTTC. The encoded protein is CAISPGTGDRGYTF.

V usage is TRBV12-2 and J usage is TRBJ2-7; the D call in the table, TRBD2, was not verified against the DNA. TRBV12-2 is a pseudogene segment. This CDR3 spans 17 amino acids. CDR3 bases: TGTGCAAGTCGCCTCGGGACTAGCGGGAGTTTAATCTACGAGCAGTACTTC. This sequence encodes CASRLGTSGSLIYEQYF.

V gene TRBV30 combines with J gene TRBJ2-7, with 8 nucleotides matching TRBD2. The CDR3 extends over 13 amino acids. CDR1 is GTSNPN and CDR2 is SVGIG in the germline V gene (reference sequence). The V segment lost 6 bases and the J segment 6 bases; nucleotides outside the gene matches: 10. The CDR3, as DNA: TGTGCCTGTCGACGCGGGGGGCTGGCCGAGCAGTACTTC. This sequence encodes CACRRGGLAEQYF.

V usage is TRBV27 and J usage is TRBJ1-2; TRBD1 matches at 10 bases. Germline V gives CDR1 MNHEY, CDR2 SMNVEV (reference sequence). The trim removed 2 bases at V and 2 bases at J, leaving 5 bases unmatched. The CDR3 totals 16 residues. The CDR3: CASSLIGTGVNYGYTF. The CDR3 DNA is TGTGCCAGCAGTTTAATCGGGACAGGGGTAAACTATGGCTACACCTTC.

V gene TRBV5-4 combines with J gene TRBJ2-1; the match to TRBD2 covers 9 bases. This CDR3 contains 15 residues. Looked up from germline, CDR1 is SGHNT and CDR2 is YYREEE (reference sequence). After removal of 1 base from V and 8 bases from J, the junction contained 7 bases not matched to a gene. The CDR3, as DNA: TGTGCCAGCAGCTTGAGGCTAGCGGGAAAGGATGAGCAGTTCTTC. Its protein is CASSLRLAGKDEQFF.

J is TRBJ1-6 and V is TRBV27; D possibly corresponds to TRBD1 (5 bases). The CDR3 has 16 amino acids. V was clipped by 4 bases and J by 8 bases, with 18 bases between them. In germline, CDR1 is MNHEY, CDR2 SMNVEV (reference sequence). CDR3: CASSSTPGGKDSPLHF. The CDR3, as DNA: TGTGCCAGCAGTTCCACCCCTGGGGGGAAGGATTCACCCCTCCACTTT.

CDR3 sequence reads: CASIGTGLSEAFF. The CDR3 nucleotides are TGTGCCAGTATCGGGACAGGACTTAGTGAAGCTTTCTTT. This chain connects TRBV19 to TRBJ1-1; TRBD1 matches at 8 bases. V was pared by 7 bases and J by 7 bases, with 8 bases of the junction left unmatched. This CDR3 has 13 amino acids. Looked up from germline, CDR1 is LNHDA and CDR2 is SQIVND (reference sequence).